Included here is one TCR beta chain sequence, with context. The data stem from a study of blood T cell repertoires in COVID-19. The assay was immunoSEQ multiplex PCR, and TCRdb's table has in-frame clones only and misses some. Of roughly 330,000 clones listed, about 87% are singletons. Seattle patients were enrolled while actively infected and followed longitudinally. Germline-derived CDR1 and CDR2 are SGHRS and YFSETQ. V lost 0 bases and J 8 bases, leaving 12 bases between the germline ends. The CDR3 contains 14 residues. This clonotype originated in a man aged 25-45 years with COVID-19, enrolled during active disease. The sequenced material came from peripheral blood. This chain connects TRBV5-1 to TRBJ1-3; D perhaps matches TRBD1 (5 bases). The CDR3 reads CASSLGQRGDTIYF. The CDR3 nucleotides are TGCGCCAGCAGCTTGGGACAGAGAGGAGACACCATATATTTT.